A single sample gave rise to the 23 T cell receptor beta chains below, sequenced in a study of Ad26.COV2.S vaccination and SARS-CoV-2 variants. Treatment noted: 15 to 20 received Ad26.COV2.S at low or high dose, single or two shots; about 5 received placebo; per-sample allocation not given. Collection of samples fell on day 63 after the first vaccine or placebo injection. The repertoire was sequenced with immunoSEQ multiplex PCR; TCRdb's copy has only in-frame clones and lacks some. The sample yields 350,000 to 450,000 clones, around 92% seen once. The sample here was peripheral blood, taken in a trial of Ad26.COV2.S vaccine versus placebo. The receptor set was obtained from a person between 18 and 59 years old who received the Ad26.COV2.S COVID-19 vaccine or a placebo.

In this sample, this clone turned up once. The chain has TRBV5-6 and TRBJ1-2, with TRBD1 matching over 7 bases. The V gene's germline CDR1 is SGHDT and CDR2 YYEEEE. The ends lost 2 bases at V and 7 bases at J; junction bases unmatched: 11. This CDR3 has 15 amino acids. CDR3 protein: CASSFGFAGGTGYTF. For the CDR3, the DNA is TGTGCCAGCAGCTTTGGATTTGCAGGGGGAACTGGCTACACCTTC.

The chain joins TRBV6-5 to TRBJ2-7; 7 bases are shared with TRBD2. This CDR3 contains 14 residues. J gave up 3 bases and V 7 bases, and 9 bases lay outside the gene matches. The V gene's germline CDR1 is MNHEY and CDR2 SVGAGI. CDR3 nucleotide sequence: TGTGCCAGCACCAGACTAGCAGCTCGCTACGAGCAGTACTTC. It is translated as CASTRLAARYEQYF.

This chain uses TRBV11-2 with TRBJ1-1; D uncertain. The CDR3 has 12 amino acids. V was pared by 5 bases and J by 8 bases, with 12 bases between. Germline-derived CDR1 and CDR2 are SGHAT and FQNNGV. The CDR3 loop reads CASSAPQLEAFF. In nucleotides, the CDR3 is TGTGCCAGCAGCGCCCCACAATTAGAAGCTTTCTTT.

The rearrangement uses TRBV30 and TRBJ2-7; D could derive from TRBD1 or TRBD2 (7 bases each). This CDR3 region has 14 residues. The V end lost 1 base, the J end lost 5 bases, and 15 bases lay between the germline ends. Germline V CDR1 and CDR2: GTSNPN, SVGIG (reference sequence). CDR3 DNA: TGTGCCTGGAGTGGATCCAGGGGGGGCAACGAGCAGTACTTC. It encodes CAWSGSRGGNEQYF.

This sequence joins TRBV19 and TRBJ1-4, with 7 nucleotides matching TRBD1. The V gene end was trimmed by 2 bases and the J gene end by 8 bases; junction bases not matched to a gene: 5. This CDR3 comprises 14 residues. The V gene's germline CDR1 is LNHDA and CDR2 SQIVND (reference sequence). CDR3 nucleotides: TGTGCCAGTAGTATAATACAGGGGCAGGAAAAACTGTTTTTT. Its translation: CASSIIQGQEKLFF.

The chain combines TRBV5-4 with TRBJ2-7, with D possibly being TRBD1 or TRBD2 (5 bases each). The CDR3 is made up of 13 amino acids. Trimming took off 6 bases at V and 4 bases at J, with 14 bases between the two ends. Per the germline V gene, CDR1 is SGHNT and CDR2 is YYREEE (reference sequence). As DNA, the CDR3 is TGTGCCAGCACCGGGGCGGGTCTTTACGAGCAGTACTTC. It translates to CASTGAGLYEQYF.

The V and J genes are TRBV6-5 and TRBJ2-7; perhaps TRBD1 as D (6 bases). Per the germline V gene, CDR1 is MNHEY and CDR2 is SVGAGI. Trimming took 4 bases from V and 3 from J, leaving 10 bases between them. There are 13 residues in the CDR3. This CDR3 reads CASSLNRDYEQYF. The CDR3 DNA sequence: TGTGCCAGCAGTTTAAACAGGGACTACGAGCAGTACTTC.

This CDR3 reads CASSQKPNTEAFF. The CDR3 region has the DNA TGCGCCAGCAGCCAAAAACCGAACACTGAAGCTTTCTTT. The V call is TRBV4-1, the J call TRBJ1-1, with D unresolved. V was pared by 2 bases and J by 1 base, with 5 bases between. CDR1 and CDR2 from the germline V gene are MGHRA and YSYEKL. There are 13 residues in the CDR3.

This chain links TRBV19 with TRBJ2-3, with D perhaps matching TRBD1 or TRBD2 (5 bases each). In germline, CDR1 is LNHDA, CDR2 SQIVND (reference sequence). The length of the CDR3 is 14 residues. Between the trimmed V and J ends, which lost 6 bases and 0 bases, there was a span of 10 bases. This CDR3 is CASSSGPSTDTQYF. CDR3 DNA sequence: TGTGCCAGTAGCTCGGGGCCCAGCACAGATACGCAGTATTTT.

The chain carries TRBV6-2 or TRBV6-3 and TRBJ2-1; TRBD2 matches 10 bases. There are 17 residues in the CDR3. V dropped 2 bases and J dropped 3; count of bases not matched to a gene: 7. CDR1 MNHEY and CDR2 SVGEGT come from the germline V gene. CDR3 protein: CASSYPPGLAYYNEQFF. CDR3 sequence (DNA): TGTGCCAGCAGTTACCCCCCGGGACTAGCGTACTACAATGAGCAGTTCTTC.

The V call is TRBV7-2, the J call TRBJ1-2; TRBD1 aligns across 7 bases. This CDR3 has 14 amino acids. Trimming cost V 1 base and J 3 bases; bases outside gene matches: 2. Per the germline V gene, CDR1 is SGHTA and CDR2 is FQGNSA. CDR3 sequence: CASSLGGTDYGYTF. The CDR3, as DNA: TGTGCCAGCAGCTTAGGGGGGACAGACTATGGCTACACCTTC.

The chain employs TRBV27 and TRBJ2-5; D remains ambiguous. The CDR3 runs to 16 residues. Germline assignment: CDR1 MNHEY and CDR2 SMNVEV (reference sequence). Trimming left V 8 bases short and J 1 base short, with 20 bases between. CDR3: CASAARWTSFQETQYF. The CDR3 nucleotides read TGTGCCAGCGCCGCCCGGTGGACCTCATTCCAAGAGACCCAGTACTTC.

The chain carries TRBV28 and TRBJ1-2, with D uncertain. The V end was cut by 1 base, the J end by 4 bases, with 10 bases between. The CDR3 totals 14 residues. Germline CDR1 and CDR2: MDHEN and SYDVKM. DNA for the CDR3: TGTGCCAGCAGTTTATCAGGACCCCGCTATGGCTACACCTTC. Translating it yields CASSLSGPRYGYTF.

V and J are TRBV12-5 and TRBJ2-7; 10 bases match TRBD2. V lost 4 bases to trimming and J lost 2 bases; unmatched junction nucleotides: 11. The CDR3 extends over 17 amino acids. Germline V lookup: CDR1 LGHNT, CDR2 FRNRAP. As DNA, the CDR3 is TGTGCTAGTGGTTCCCAAGCGGGGGGGAGAGAGACCTACGAGCAGTACTTC. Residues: CASGSQAGGRETYEQYF.

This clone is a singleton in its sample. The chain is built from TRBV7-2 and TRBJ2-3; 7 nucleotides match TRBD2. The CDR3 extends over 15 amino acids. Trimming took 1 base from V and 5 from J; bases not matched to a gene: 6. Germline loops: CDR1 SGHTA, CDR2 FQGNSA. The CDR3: CASSLVGLAVDTQYF. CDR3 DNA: TGTGCCAGCAGCTTAGTCGGGCTAGCGGTAGATACGCAGTATTTT.

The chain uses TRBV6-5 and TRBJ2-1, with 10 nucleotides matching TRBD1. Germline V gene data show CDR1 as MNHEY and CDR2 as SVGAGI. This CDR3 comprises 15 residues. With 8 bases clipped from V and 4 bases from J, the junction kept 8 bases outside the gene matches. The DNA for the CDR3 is TGTGCCAGCTCTCGTGGACAGGGGGTTTACAATGAGCAGTTCTTC. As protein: CASSRGQGVYNEQFF.

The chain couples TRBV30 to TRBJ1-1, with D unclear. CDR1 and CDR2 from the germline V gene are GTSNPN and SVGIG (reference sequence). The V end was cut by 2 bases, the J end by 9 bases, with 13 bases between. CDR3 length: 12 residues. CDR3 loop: CAWSLRGGKAFF. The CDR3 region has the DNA TGTGCCTGGAGTCTTCGAGGAGGTAAAGCTTTCTTT.

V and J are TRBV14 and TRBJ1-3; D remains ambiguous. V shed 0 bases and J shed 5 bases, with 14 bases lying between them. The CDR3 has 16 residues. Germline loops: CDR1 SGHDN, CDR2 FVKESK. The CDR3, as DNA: TGTGCCAGCAGCCAAGACTGGGTACCGGGAAGAAACACCATATATTTT. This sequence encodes CASSQDWVPGRNTIYF.

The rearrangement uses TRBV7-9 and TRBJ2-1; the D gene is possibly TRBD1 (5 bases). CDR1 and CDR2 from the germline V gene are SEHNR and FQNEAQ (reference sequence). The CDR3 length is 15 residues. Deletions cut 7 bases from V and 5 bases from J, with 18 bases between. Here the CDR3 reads CASISQGKGNNEQFF. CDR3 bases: TGTGCCAGCATAAGTCAGGGTAAGGGAAACAATGAGCAGTTCTTC. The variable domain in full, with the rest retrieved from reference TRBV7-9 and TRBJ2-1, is DTGVSQNPRHKITKRGQNVTFRCDPISEHNRLYWYRQTLGQGPEFLTYFQNEAQLEKSRLLSDRFSAERPKGSFSTLEIQRTEQGDSAMYLCASISQGKGNNEQFFGPGTRLTVL.

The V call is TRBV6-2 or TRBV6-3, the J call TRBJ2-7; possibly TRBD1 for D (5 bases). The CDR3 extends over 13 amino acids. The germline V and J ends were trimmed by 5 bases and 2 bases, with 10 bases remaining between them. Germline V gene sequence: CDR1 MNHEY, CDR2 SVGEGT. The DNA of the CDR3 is TGTGCCAGCAGTACTCGGACACCCTACGAGCAGTACTTC. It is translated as CASSTRTPYEQYF.

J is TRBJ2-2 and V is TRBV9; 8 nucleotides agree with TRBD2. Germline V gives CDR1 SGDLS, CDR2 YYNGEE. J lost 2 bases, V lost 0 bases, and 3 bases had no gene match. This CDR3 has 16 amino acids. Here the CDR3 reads CASSVATSANTGELFF. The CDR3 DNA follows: TGTGCCAGCAGCGTAGCGACTAGCGCTAACACCGGGGAGCTGTTTTTT.

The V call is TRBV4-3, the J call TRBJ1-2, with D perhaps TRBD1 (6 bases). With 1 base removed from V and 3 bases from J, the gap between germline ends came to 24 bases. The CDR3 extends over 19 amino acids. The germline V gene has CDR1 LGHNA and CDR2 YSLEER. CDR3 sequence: CASSQAGGPTGFDDYGYTF. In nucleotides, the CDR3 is TGCGCCAGCAGCCAAGCGGGGGGTCCAACAGGGTTTGATGACTATGGCTACACCTTC.

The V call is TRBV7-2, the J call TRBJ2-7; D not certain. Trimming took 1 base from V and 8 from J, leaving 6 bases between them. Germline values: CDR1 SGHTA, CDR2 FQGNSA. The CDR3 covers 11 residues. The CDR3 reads CASSLGQKQYF. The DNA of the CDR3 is TGTGCCAGCAGCTTAGGTCAGAAGCAGTACTTC.